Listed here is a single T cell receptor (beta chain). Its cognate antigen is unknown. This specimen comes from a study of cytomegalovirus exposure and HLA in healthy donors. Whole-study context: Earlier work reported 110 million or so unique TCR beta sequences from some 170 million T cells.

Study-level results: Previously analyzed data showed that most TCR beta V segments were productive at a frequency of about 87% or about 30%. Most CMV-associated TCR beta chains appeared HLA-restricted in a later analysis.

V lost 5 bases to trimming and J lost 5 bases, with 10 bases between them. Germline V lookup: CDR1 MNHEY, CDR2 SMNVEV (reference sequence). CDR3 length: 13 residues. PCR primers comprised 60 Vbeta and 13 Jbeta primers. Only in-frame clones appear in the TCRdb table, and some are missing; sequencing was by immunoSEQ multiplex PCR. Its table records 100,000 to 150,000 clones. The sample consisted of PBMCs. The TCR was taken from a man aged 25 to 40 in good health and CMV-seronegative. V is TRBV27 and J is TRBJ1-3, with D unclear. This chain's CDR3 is CASSPGLRNTIYF. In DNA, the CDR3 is TGTGCCAGCAGTCCGGGTTTGCGAAACACCATATATTTT.